This TCR beta chain was recovered during a study of CD8+ T cells in alopecia areata. This clone appeared a few times. The CDR3 extends over 16 amino acids. Germline CDR1 MGHRA, CDR2 YSYEKL. V lost 1 base and J 3 bases, leaving 15 bases between the germline ends. Sequencing used cDNA as its template, made by extracting RNA and reverse transcribing it. Assay used: immunoSEQ multiplex PCR; TCRdb lists only in-frame clones, some missing. The table lists about 180,000 clones, 63% of them singletons, with roughly 1.7% in the top ten. This receptor was obtained from a human donor with alopecia areata. J is TRBJ1-2 and V is TRBV4-1, with D hard to call. The source was CD4+ T cells sorted from blood, collected at week 0. CDR3 amino acids: CASSQVSLATDYGYTF. DNA for the CDR3: TGCGCCAGCAGCCAAGTTTCGCTAGCCACAGACTATGGCTACACCTTC.